The 17 T cell receptor beta chains given below trace back to one sample, sequenced in a study of shared clonotypes between healthy human individuals. Only in-frame clones appear in the TCRdb table, and some are missing; sequencing was by immunoSEQ multiplex PCR. The profile covers about 2 million clones, with 85% to 95% appearing a single time and roughly 0.13% taken by the ten largest. Material: naive CD4+ T cells sorted from blood. Documented subset: CD45RA+ positively selected. The receptors were sampled from a man aged 18 to 29 in good health.

This sequence joins TRBV7-9 and TRBJ1-2; D is perhaps TRBD1 (5 bases). The CDR3 covers 16 residues. In germline, CDR1 is SEHNR, CDR2 FQNEAQ (reference sequence). The V end was cut by 5 bases, the J end by 2 bases, with 18 bases between. The CDR3 DNA follows: TGTGCCAGCAGCGTGGAAGAAGACAGAGCCAACTATGGCTACACCTTC. Residues: CASSVEEDRANYGYTF.

J is TRBJ2-1 and V is TRBV4-3; 11 bases match TRBD1. With 4 bases clipped from V and 7 bases from J, the junction kept 9 bases outside the gene matches. Germline V gene lookup returns CDR1 LGHNA and CDR2 YSLEER. The CDR3 contains 16 residues. Here the CDR3 DNA reads TGCGCCAGCAGCCTTAACCGGGACAGGGGGTATAATGAGCAGTTCTTC. It translates to CASSLNRDRGYNEQFF.

The chain employs TRBV18 and TRBJ1-1; 7 bases match TRBD1. The CDR3 consists of 15 residues. Germline CDR1 is KGHSH and CDR2 is LQKENI. V lost 3 bases to trimming and J lost 4 bases; unmatched junction nucleotides: 8. The CDR3 sequence: CASSPPGGQITEAFF. CDR3 nucleotides: TGTGCCAGCTCACCCCCAGGGGGTCAGATCACTGAAGCTTTCTTT.

V and J are TRBV20-1 and TRBJ1-2, with no clear D. V was cut by 0 bases and J by 8 bases, with 7 bases left in between. Per the germline V gene, CDR1 is DFQATT and CDR2 is SNEGSKA (reference sequence). This CDR3 is 11 amino acids long. This CDR3 is CSARDYPGYTF. CDR3 bases: TGCAGTGCTAGAGACTATCCAGGCTACACCTTC.

V is TRBV2 and J is TRBJ2-3; weak D call: TRBD2 (6 bases). The ends were cut back, 8 bases at V and 1 base at J, with 16 bases in the middle. CDR1 SNHLY and CDR2 FYNNEI come from the germline V gene. The CDR3 is made up of 15 amino acids. DNA for the CDR3: TGTGCCAGCTCAGCCTACGCGGGACGCACAGATACGCAGTATTTT. This sequence encodes CASSAYAGRTDTQYF.

In the case of this clone: A read error is likely, as this CDR3 ends without the conserved phenylalanine or tryptophan. The chain uses TRBV4-1 and TRBJ1-5, with D possibly TRBD1 on 5 matching bases. The CDR3 extends over 15 amino acids. V was shortened by 7 bases and J by 4 bases, with 17 bases between the two germline ends. The germline CDR1 and CDR2 sequences are MGHRA and YSYEKL. For the CDR3, the DNA is TGCGCCAGCACCCCCAAGTTTCAGGGTAATCAGCCCCAGCATCTT. The encoded protein is CASTPKFQGNQPQHL.

About this clone: This sample also contains other DNA sequences that code for the same CDR3. V gene TRBV19 combines with J gene TRBJ2-7; 9 nucleotides match TRBD2. Looked up from germline, CDR1 is LNHDA and CDR2 is SQIVND (reference sequence). V lost 3 bases, J lost 1 base, and 4 bases stayed unmatched. The length of the CDR3 is 15 residues. CDR3 nucleotide sequence: TGTGCCAGTAGTATCAGCGGGGGGTATTCCTACGAGCAGTACTTC. Residues: CASSISGGYSYEQYF. Using reference TRBV19 and TRBJ2-7 for the parts outside the CDR3, the full variable domain is DGGITQSPKYLFRKEGQNVTLSCEQNLNHDAMYWYRQDPGQGLRLIYYSQIVNDFQKGDIAEGYSVSREKKESFPLTVTSAQKNPTAFYLCASSISGGYSYEQYFGPGTRLTVT.

The genes are TRBV5-6 and TRBJ2-7, with D hard to call. V shed 0 bases and J shed 1 base, with 8 bases lying between them. The CDR3 has 14 residues. Germline values: CDR1 SGHDT, CDR2 YYEEEE. The CDR3 reads CASSLEVRSYEQYF. DNA for the CDR3: TGTGCCAGCAGCTTGGAGGTGCGATCCTACGAGCAGTACTTC.

V is TRBV29-1 and J is TRBJ1-2, with a weak D call TRBD1 (5 bases). Germline V lookup: CDR1 SQVTM, CDR2 ANQGSEA. Trimming cost V 8 bases and J 3 bases, with 13 bases left between them. This CDR3 comprises 12 residues. CDR3 sequence: CSTHGAHYGYTF. CDR3 nucleotides: TGCAGCACACACGGGGCCCACTATGGCTACACCTTC.

The chain is built from TRBV6-5 and TRBJ1-1, with 7 bases matching TRBD1. The CDR3 consists of 15 residues. Germline loops: CDR1 MNHEY, CDR2 SVGAGI. V shed 8 bases and J 2 bases; nucleotides not matched to a gene: 11. CDR3 DNA sequence: TGTGCCAGCCAAACCGGGACAGACACTAACACTGAAGCTTTCTTT. Its translation is CASQTGTDTNTEAFF.

V is TRBV4-1 and J is TRBJ1-2; TRBD1 aligns across 9 bases. Germline values: CDR1 MGHRA, CDR2 YSYEKL. Trimming removed 1 base from V and 1 base from J; junction bases left unmatched: 4. This CDR3 contains 16 residues. CDR3 bases: TGCGCCAGCAGCCAAGGGGGACAGGGAATTAACTATGGCTACACCTTC. Its protein is CASSQGGQGINYGYTF.

The chain has TRBV4-1 and TRBJ2-2; D may be TRBD1 or TRBD2 (5 bases each). V lost 1 base and J lost 2, with 14 bases in between. Germline CDR1 reads MGHRA; CDR2 reads YSYEKL. This CDR3 is 17 amino acids long. As DNA, the CDR3 is TGCGCCAGCAGCCAAGGTGGGGCGGGCCTTAACACCGGGGAGCTGTTTTTT. Protein: CASSQGGAGLNTGELFF.

CDR3 sequence (DNA): TGTGCCAGCAGTGGTCTCACCCACTACGAGCAGTACTTC. Protein sequence: CASSGLTHYEQYF. The gene calls are TRBV6-1 and TRBJ2-7; D remains unclear. Germline assignment: CDR1 MNHNS and CDR2 SASEGT. The CDR3 spans 13 residues. With 4 bases removed from V and 3 bases from J, the gap between germline ends came to 10 bases.

V and J are TRBV7-9 and TRBJ2-7, with a tentative D call TRBD2 (5 bases). The CDR3 sequence is 14 residues long. V lost 5 bases to trimming and J lost 0 bases, with 11 bases between them. Germline-derived CDR1 and CDR2 are SEHNR and FQNEAQ (reference sequence). This chain's CDR3 is CASSPSSHSYEQYF. In DNA form, the CDR3 reads TGTGCCAGCAGCCCTAGCTCTCACTCCTACGAGCAGTACTTC.

Comment on this clone: The sample carries other DNA sequences with the same CDR3. J is TRBJ1-1 and V is TRBV18; no reliable D call. The ends were cut back, 6 bases at V and 2 bases at J, with 10 bases in the middle. The length of the CDR3 is 13 residues. CDR1 KGHSH and CDR2 LQKENI come from the germline V gene. CDR3 region: CASSLTGNTEAFF. The CDR3, as DNA: TGTGCCAGCTCCCTTACGGGCAACACTGAAGCTTTCTTT.

This clone is a singleton in its sample. The chain links TRBV7-2 to TRBJ2-3; D ambiguous. V lost 3 bases, J lost 2 bases, and 12 bases lay in between. Germline V gene sequence: CDR1 SGHTA, CDR2 FQGNSA. The CDR3 length is 15 residues. The CDR3 DNA reads TGTGCCAGCAGCTTTTCTGGCGGATCCACAGATACGCAGTATTTT. Translation: CASSFSGGSTDTQYF.

The chain links TRBV11-2 to TRBJ1-3, with 10 bases aligning to TRBD1. Trimming cost V 0 bases and J 3 bases; bases outside gene matches: 2. This CDR3 contains 16 residues. Germline V CDR1 and CDR2: SGHAT, FQNNGV. The CDR3 loop reads CASSLEGTGVGNTIYF. CDR3 nucleotide sequence: TGTGCCAGCAGCTTAGAAGGGACAGGGGTTGGAAACACCATATATTTT.